This TCR beta chain was sequenced for a study of blood T cells in healthy people across ages. CDR1 is DFQATT, CDR2 SNEGSKA, per germline (reference sequence). V lost 7 bases and J lost 2; bases outside the gene matches: 11. CDR3 length equals 15 residues. Alongside a J-beta primer mix, a sample-barcoded 5' primer served in a second PCR lasting 7 to 11 cycles. Tags on each cDNA molecule came from a template-switch adaptor with 12 random nucleotides. MiXCR, applied by TCRdb to the 5' RACE reads, yields one record per CDR3 protein. The sample has around 1,000,000 distinct CDR3 sequences; 20% to 25% are singletons. The sample also formed part of further work on T cells of mothers and their children. This second study notes: Each mother yielded more than 8.5 million TCR beta CDR3 reads. Each child yielded about 3 million reads.

The sequenced sample consisted of blood. The chain employs TRBV20-1 and TRBJ2-3, with 8 bases identical to TRBD2. This TCR came from a girl aged 2 to 9 in good health. The CDR3 here is CSVRKLAEVTDTQYF. As DNA, the CDR3 is TGCAGTGTACGGAAACTAGCGGAAGTCACAGATACGCAGTATTTT.